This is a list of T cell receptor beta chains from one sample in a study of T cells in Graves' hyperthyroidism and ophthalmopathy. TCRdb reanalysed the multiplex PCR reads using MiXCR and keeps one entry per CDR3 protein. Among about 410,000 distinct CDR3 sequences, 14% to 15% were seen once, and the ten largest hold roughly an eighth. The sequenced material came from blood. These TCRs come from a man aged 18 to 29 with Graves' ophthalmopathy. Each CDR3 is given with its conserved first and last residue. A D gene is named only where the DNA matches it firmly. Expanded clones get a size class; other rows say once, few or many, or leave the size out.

DNA: TGTGCCAGCAGCTTAAGGGAAGCCGGGACCTACGAGCAGTACTTC
CDR3: CASSLREAGTYEQYF
V: TRBV7-6
size: many
J: TRBJ2-7
D: NA

DNA: TGTGCCAGCAGCACCGGGACAGGGAGCGAGCAGTACTTC
CDR3: CASSTGTGSEQYF
V: TRBV7-9
size: many
J: TRBJ2-7
D: TRBD1

DNA: TGTGCCACTTCAGGCGGGGGCGGAGAGACCCAGTACTTC
CDR3: CATSGGGGETQYF
V: TRBV2
size: many
J: TRBJ2-5
D: NA

DNA: TGCAGCGTTGAAGATAGGGAGATCGGAAACACCATATATTTT
CDR3: CSVEDREIGNTIYF
V: TRBV29-1
size: few
J: TRBJ1-3
D: NA

DNA: TGTGCCAGCACCCAGAGGGGACTAGTTCTCTACAATGAGCAGTTCTTC
CDR3: CASTQRGLVLYNEQFF
V: TRBV12-3/TRBV12-4
size: many
J: TRBJ2-1
D: TRBD2

DNA: TGTGCCAGCAGCGGGGGGGCAGGGAGCTCCTACAATGAGCAGTTCTTC
CDR3: CASSGGAGSSYNEQFF
V: TRBV7-9
size: NA
J: TRBJ2-1
D: NA

DNA: TGTGCCAGCAGCTTAACCCTACCCACAGATACGCAGTATTTT
CDR3: CASSLTLPTDTQYF
V: TRBV7-9
size: NA
J: TRBJ2-3
D: NA

DNA: TGTGCCAGCAGCTCCACGCCGGACAACTACTACGAGCAGTACTTC
CDR3: CASSSTPDNYYEQYF
V: TRBV3-1
size: many
J: TRBJ2-7
D: NA

DNA: TGTGCCAGTAGTTCGATCCTCTCTGGAAACACCATATATTTT
CDR3: CASSSILSGNTIYF
V: TRBV19
size: NA
J: TRBJ1-3
D: NA

DNA: TGTGCCAGCAGCCAGCCTCCGGGACAGGGGATCATGGTTAGCAATCAGCCCCAGCATTTT
CDR3: CASSQPPGQGIMVSNQPQHF
V: TRBV11-1
size: many
J: TRBJ1-5
D: TRBD1

DNA: TGTGCCAGCAGACGCCGGGACAGGAGCTACGAGCAGTACTTC
CDR3: CASRRRDRSYEQYF
V: TRBV7-9
size: NA
J: TRBJ2-7
D: TRBD1

DNA: TGCAGTGGCGCCCTTGGGAGGTCTAGGAACTATGGCTACACCTTC
CDR3: CSGALGRSRNYGYTF
V: TRBV20-1
size: NA
J: TRBJ1-2
D: NA

DNA: TGTGCCAGCACCCGAGGGGGGTTTTCCTACAATGAGCAGTTCTTC
CDR3: CASTRGGFSYNEQFF
V: TRBV27
size: many
J: TRBJ2-1
D: NA

DNA: TGTGCCAGCAGCTCCGGGACAGGGGCTGGAGATACGCAGTATTTT
CDR3: CASSSGTGAGDTQYF
V: TRBV12-3/TRBV12-4
size: many
J: TRBJ2-3
D: TRBD1

DNA: TGTGCCAGCAGTGAAGACAGGGGGCACTACGAGCAGTACTTC
CDR3: CASSEDRGHYEQYF
V: TRBV6-1
size: many
J: TRBJ2-7
D: TRBD1

DNA: TGTGCCACCAGTGACGCCACAGGGGTGGGGGAGACCCAGTACTTC
CDR3: CATSDATGVGETQYF
V: TRBV24-1
size: NA
J: TRBJ2-5
D: TRBD1

DNA: TGTGCCACCAGCAGAGATGAGGGCACTGAAGCTTTCTTT
CDR3: CATSRDEGTEAFF
V: TRBV15
size: few
J: TRBJ1-1
D: NA

DNA: TGTGCCAGCAGTGACGTGCAGATCCAAGAGACCCAGTACTTC
CDR3: CASSDVQIQETQYF
V: TRBV6-4
size: few
J: TRBJ2-5
D: NA

DNA: TGCAGCGTTGAACGGGTGGGCGCTGAAGCTTTCTTT
CDR3: CSVERVGAEAFF
V: TRBV29-1
size: many
J: TRBJ1-1
D: NA

DNA: TGTGCCAGTGGACAGGGGGGGGGAAGCAATCAGCCCCAGCATTTT
CDR3: CASGQGGGSNQPQHF
V: TRBV27
size: NA
J: TRBJ1-5
D: TRBD1

DNA: TGTGCCAGTAGAAAAAGGACGGCGGATATGAACACTGAAGCTTTCTTT
CDR3: CASRKRTADMNTEAFF
V: TRBV19
size: NA
J: TRBJ1-1
D: NA

DNA: TGTGCCTGGACTGTAGTAGGGGGCAATAATTCACCCCTCCACTTT
CDR3: CAWTVVGGNNSPLHF
V: TRBV30
size: many
J: TRBJ1-6
D: TRBD1

DNA: TGTGCCAGCAGTTACACCCCCTCTAGCTCCTACAATGAGCAGTTCTTC
CDR3: CASSYTPSSSYNEQFF
V: TRBV6-5
size: many
J: TRBJ2-1
D: NA

DNA: TGCAGTGCTACCCGGGGGTTTCTCATGGAGCAGTACTTC
CDR3: CSATRGFLMEQYF
V: TRBV20-1
size: few
J: TRBJ2-7
D: NA

DNA: TGTGCCAGCAGGAAAAGGGGGGACTCTGGAAACACCATATATTTT
CDR3: CASRKRGDSGNTIYF
V: TRBV2
size: few
J: TRBJ1-3
D: NA

DNA: TGTGCCACCAGTGACCGACTAGCTAGGGAGACCCAGTACTTC
CDR3: CATSDRLARETQYF
V: TRBV24-1
size: few
J: TRBJ2-5
D: TRBD2

DNA: TGTGCCACCGGGACAGGGGATGAAGCTTTCTTT
CDR3: CATGTGDEAFF
V: TRBV7-3
size: few
J: TRBJ1-1
D: TRBD1

DNA: TGTGCCAGCAGTCAGACAGGGAGGAGCACAGATACGCAGTATTTT
CDR3: CASSQTGRSTDTQYF
V: TRBV7-2
size: NA
J: TRBJ2-3
D: NA

DNA: TGTGCCAGCAGCCCAAGTAGCAATCAGCCCCAGCATTTT
CDR3: CASSPSSNQPQHF
V: TRBV12-3/TRBV12-4
size: many
J: TRBJ1-5
D: NA

DNA: TGTGCCAGCATGGCGGGAGGGCAAGAGACCCAGTACTTC
CDR3: CASMAGGQETQYF
V: TRBV6-1
size: many
J: TRBJ2-5
D: TRBD2

DNA: TGTGCCAGCAGTCTCTGGCGGGACGGACCCTACAATGAGCAGTTCTTC
CDR3: CASSLWRDGPYNEQFF
V: TRBV27
size: many
J: TRBJ2-1
D: NA

DNA: TGTGCCAGCAGCTTAGCAGTTTGGACAGATACGCAGTATTTT
CDR3: CASSLAVWTDTQYF
V: TRBV11-2
size: many
J: TRBJ2-3
D: NA

DNA: TGTGCCAGCAGCCCAACCACCACCTTCGGGCCAGATACGCAGTATTTT
CDR3: CASSPTTTFGPDTQYF
V: TRBV7-6
size: NA
J: TRBJ2-3
D: NA

DNA: TGCGCCAGCAGCCAAGTCGCGCAGGGTAAGGGCTACACCTTC
CDR3: CASSQVAQGKGYTF
V: TRBV4-1
size: NA
J: TRBJ1-2
D: NA

DNA: TGCGCCAGCAGCAATAGGGACAGGGGGAACACTGAAGCTTTCTTT
CDR3: CASSNRDRGNTEAFF
V: TRBV5-1
size: many
J: TRBJ1-1
D: TRBD1

DNA: TGTGCCAGCAGTGAATATACCCGGGAGCAGTACTTC
CDR3: CASSEYTREQYF
V: TRBV25-1
size: few
J: TRBJ2-7
D: NA

DNA: TGTGCCAGCAGTTCTTTAGGCCTCCAAGCCGGGGAGCTGTTTTTT
CDR3: CASSSLGLQAGELFF
V: TRBV28
size: few
J: TRBJ2-2
D: NA

DNA: TGTGCCACCAGCAGAGAGGGGATGGGAGGCTACGAGCAGTACTTC
CDR3: CATSREGMGGYEQYF
V: TRBV15
size: NA
J: TRBJ2-7
D: NA

DNA: TGTGCCAGCAGCTTAAGACTAGCGGGAGACGAGCAGTACTTC
CDR3: CASSLRLAGDEQYF
V: TRBV7-2
size: NA
J: TRBJ2-7
D: TRBD2

DNA: TGTGCCAGCAGCTTAGCTGGGAGGGACACCGGTTCGGGGGAGACCCAGTACTTC
CDR3: CASSLAGRDTGSGETQYF
V: TRBV7-2
size: many
J: TRBJ2-5
D: NA

DNA: TGTGCCAGCAGTGAAGGCCAGATAACCGGGGAGCTGTTTTTT
CDR3: CASSEGQITGELFF
V: TRBV2
size: many
J: TRBJ2-2
D: NA

DNA: TGTGCCACCAGCAGAGATAGAGGGACAGGTATAGAAGCTTTCTTT
CDR3: CATSRDRGTGIEAFF
V: TRBV15
size: many
J: TRBJ1-1
D: TRBD1

DNA: TGTGCCAGCAGTTACTCGGGCGGACCCGGGGAGCTGTTTTTT
CDR3: CASSYSGGPGELFF
V: TRBV6-6
size: NA
J: TRBJ2-2
D: NA

DNA: TGCGCCAGCAGCCAACCCCGGACCGGGAGCTCCTACAATGAGCAGTTCTTC
CDR3: CASSQPRTGSSYNEQFF
V: TRBV4-1
size: many
J: TRBJ2-1
D: NA

DNA: TGCGCCAGCAGCCTCGGGGGAACACCAGGGTTTCAGCCCCAGCATTTT
CDR3: CASSLGGTPGFQPQHF
V: TRBV5-1
size: many
J: TRBJ1-5
D: NA

DNA: TGTGCCAGCAGCTTAGAGACAGGGTTCTATGGCTACACCTTC
CDR3: CASSLETGFYGYTF
V: TRBV11-2
size: many
J: TRBJ1-2
D: TRBD1

DNA: TGCAGTGCTAGGGAGGTGACTAGCGGGATTAAGTACGAGCAGTACTTC
CDR3: CSAREVTSGIKYEQYF
V: TRBV20-1
size: many
J: TRBJ2-7
D: TRBD2

DNA: TGTGCCAGCAGCTTTACCCCTTCTAGGACAGATACGCAGTATTTT
CDR3: CASSFTPSRTDTQYF
V: TRBV7-6
size: NA
J: TRBJ2-3
D: NA

DNA: TGTGCCAGCAGACGGATAAGGAACCGGGACAGGGGACCTGGGGCCAACGTCCTGACTTTC
CDR3: CASRRIRNRDRGPGANVLTF
V: TRBV11-2
size: many
J: TRBJ2-6
D: TRBD1

DNA: TGTGCCACCAGCAGAGATCTAGGGGAGGCGAATACGCAGTATTTT
CDR3: CATSRDLGEANTQYF
V: TRBV15
size: many
J: TRBJ2-3
D: NA

DNA: TGCGCCAGCAGCTTGGGGGCAGGCCAAGAGACCCAGTACTTC
CDR3: CASSLGAGQETQYF
V: TRBV5-1
size: many
J: TRBJ2-5
D: NA